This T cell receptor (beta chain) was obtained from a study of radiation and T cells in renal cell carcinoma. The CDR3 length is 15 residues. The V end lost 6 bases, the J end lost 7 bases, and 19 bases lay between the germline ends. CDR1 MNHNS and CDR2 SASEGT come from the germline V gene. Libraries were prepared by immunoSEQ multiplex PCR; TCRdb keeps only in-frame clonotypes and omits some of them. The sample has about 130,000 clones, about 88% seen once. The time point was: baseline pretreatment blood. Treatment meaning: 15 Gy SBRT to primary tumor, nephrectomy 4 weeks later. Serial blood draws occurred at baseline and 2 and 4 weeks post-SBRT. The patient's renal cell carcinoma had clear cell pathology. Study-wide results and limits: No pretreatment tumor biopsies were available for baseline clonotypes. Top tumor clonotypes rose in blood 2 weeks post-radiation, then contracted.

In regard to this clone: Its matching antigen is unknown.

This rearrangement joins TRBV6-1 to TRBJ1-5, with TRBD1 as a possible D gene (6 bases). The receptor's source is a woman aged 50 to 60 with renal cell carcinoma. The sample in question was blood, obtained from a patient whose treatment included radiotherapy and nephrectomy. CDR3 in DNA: TGTGCCAGCAGGCTTGACACAGGGTTTGAGCAGCCCCAGCATTTT. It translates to CASRLDTGFEQPQHF.